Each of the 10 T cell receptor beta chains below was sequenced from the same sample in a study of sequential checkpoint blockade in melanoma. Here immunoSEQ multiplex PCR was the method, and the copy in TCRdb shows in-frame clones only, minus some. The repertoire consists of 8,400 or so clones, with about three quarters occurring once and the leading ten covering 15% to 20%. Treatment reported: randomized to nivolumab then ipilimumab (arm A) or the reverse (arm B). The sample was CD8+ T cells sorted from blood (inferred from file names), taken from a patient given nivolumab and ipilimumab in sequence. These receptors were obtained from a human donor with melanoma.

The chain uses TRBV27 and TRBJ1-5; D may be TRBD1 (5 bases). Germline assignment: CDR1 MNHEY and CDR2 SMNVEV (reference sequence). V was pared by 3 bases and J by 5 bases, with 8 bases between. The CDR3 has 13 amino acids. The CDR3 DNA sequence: TGTGCCAGCAGTTTTGACAGAGATCAGCCCCAGCATTTT. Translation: CASSFDRDQPQHF.

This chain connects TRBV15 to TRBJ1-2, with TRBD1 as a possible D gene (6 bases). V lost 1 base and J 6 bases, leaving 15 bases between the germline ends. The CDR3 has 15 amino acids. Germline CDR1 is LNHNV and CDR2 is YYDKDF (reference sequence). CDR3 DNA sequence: TGTGCCACCAGCAGAGGAGACAGGATTGCTGATGGCTACACCTTC. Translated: CATSRGDRIADGYTF.

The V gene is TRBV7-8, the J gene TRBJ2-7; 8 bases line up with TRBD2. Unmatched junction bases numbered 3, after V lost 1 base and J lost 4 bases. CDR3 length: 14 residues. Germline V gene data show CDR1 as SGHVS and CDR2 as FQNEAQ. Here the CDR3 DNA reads TGTGCCAGCAGCTTAGAAGCGGGAGCATACGAGCAGTACTTC. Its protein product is CASSLEAGAYEQYF.

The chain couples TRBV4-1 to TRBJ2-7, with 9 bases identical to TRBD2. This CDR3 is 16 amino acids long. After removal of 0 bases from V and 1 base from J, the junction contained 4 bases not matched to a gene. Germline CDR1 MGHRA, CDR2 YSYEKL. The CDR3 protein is CASSQEWTSASYEQYF. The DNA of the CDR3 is TGCGCCAGCAGCCAAGAGTGGACTAGCGCGTCCTACGAGCAGTACTTC.

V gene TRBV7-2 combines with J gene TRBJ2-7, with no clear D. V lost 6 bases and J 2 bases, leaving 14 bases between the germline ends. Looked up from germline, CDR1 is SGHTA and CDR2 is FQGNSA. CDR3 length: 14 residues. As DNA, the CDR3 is TGTGCCAGCAGTTATGGCCACCCCACCTACGAGCAGTACTTC. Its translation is CASSYGHPTYEQYF. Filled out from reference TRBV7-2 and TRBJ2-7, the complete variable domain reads GAGVSQSPSNKVTEKGKDVELRCDPISGHTALYWYRQSLGQGLEFLIYFQGNSAPDKSGLPSDRFSAERTGGSVSTLTIQRTQQEDSAVYLCASSYGHPTYEQYFGPGTRLTVT.

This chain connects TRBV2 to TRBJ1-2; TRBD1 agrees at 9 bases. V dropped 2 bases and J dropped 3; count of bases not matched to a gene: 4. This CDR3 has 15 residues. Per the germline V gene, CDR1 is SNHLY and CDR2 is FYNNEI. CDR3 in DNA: TGTGCCAGCAGTGAACGGGACAGGGCTCACTATGGCTACACCTTC. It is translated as CASSERDRAHYGYTF. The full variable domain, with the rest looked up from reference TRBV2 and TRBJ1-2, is EPEVTQTPSHQVTQMGQEVILRCVPISNHLYFYWYRQILGQKVEFLVSFYNNEISEKSEIFDDQFSVERPDGSNFTLKIRSTKLEDSAMYFCASSERDRAHYGYTFGSGTRLTVV.

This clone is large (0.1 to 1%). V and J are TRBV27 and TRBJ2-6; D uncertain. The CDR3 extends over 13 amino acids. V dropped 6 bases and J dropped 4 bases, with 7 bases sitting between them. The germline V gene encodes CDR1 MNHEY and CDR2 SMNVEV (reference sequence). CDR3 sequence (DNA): TGTGCCAGCAGACACCCCGGGGCCAACGTCCTGACTTTC. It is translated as CASRHPGANVLTF.

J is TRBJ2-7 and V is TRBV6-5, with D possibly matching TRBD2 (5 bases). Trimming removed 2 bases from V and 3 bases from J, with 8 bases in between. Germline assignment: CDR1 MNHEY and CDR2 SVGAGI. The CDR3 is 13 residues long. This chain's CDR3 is CASSYGSLYEQYF. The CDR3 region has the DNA TGTGCCAGCAGTTACGGGAGTCTCTACGAGCAGTACTTC.

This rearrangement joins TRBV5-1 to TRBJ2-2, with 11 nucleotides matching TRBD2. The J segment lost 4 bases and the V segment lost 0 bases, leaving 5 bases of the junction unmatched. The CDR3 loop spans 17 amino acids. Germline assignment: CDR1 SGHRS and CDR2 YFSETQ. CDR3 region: CASSLGLAGGPTGELFF. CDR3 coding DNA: TGCGCCAGCAGCTTGGGTCTAGCGGGGGGACCCACCGGGGAGCTGTTTTTT.

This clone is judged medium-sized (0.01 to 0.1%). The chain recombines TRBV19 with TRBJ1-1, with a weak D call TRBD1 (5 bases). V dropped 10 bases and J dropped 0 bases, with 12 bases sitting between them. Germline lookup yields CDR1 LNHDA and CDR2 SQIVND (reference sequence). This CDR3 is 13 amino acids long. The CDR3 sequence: CATTVGVNTEAFF. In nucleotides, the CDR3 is TGTGCCACCACGGTAGGGGTGAACACTGAAGCTTTCTTT.